This T cell receptor (beta chain) was sequenced in a study of shared clonotypes between healthy human individuals. Of note for this clone: Its antigen is not identified.

CDR1 and CDR2 from the germline V gene are SGHRS and YFSETQ. J gave up 6 bases and V 4 bases, and 9 bases lay outside the gene matches. The CDR3 loop spans 15 amino acids. Study-level results: Compared with memory subsets, naive subsets generally had larger estimated richness.

Sorted-subset replicate PCR reactions were performed with approximately 0.2 ug DNA, corresponding to about 30,000 T cell genomes. TCRdb keeps only in-frame clones here, not all; method: immunoSEQ multiplex PCR. The sample holds roughly 2.6 million clones, roughly nine tenths seen once. V and J are TRBV5-1 and TRBJ2-4; 8 positions match TRBD1. The sequence derives from a man between 18 and 35 years old in good health. Sequenced sample: naive CD4+ T cells sorted from blood. Subset noted: CD45RA+ positively selected. CDR3 loop: CASSASGGALNIQYF. For the CDR3, the DNA is TGCGCCAGCAGCGCGTCAGGGGGCGCGTTAAACATTCAGTACTTC.